This T cell receptor beta chain was retrieved from a study of T cell repertoires in cytomegalovirus infection. Background on the study: It can be stated that public TCR beta signatures indicated CMV infection as well as a matching HLA type.

This CDR3 comprises 15 residues. Trimming left V 0 bases short and J 0 bases short, with 8 bases between. This clonotype was counted at least ten times. The antigen is unknown. One entry per CDR3 protein, called by TCRdb with MiXCR from the reads. The sample consists of under 800,000 distinct CDR3 sequences, around 24% of them appearing once. Findings and caveats of the study: The ex vivo response was dominated by HLA-C-restricted CMV-specific TCR beta clonotypes.

This rearrangement joins TRBV12-3 or TRBV12-4 to TRBJ2-5, with D possibly TRBD1 on 5 matching bases. The specimen sequenced was CD8+ T cells from PBMCs. This receptor was taken from a human donor in good health (CMV status not recorded). Some clones in this sample may be carry-over from other donors' samples. This chain's CDR3 is CASSLADSHQETQYF. The DNA of the CDR3 is TGTGCCAGCAGTTTAGCAGACAGCCACCAAGAGACCCAGTACTTC.